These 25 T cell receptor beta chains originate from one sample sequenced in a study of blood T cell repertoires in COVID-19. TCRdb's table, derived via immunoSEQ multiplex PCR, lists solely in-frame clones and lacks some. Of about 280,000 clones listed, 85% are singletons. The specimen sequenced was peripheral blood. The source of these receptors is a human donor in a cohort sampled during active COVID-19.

The CDR3 loop is CASSYRVRDHEQYF. For the CDR3, the DNA is TGTGCCAGCAGTTATCGGGTTCGGGATCACGAGCAGTACTTC. V is TRBV6-5 and J is TRBJ2-7, with D maybe TRBD2 (5 bases). This CDR3 region has 14 residues. Per the germline V gene, CDR1 is MNHEY and CDR2 is SVGAGI. Between the trimmed V and J ends, which lost 3 bases and 5 bases, there was a span of 14 bases.

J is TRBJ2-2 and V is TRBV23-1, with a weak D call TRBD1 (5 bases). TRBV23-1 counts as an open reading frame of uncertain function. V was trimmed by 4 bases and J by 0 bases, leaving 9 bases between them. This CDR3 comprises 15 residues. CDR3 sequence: CASSLVGPNTGELFF. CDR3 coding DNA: TGCGCCAGCAGTCTTGTGGGGCCGAACACCGGGGAGCTGTTTTTT.

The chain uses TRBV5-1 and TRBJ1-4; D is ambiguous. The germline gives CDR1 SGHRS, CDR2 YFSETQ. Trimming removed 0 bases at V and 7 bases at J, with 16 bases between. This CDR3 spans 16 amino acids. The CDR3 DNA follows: TGCGCCAGCAGCTTGGCCGGGTCCCTACGGGGTGAAAAACTGTTTTTT. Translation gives CASSLAGSLRGEKLFF.

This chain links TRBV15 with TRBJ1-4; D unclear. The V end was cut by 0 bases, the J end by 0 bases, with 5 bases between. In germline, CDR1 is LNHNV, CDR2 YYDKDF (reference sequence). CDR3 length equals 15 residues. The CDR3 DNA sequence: TGTGCCACCAGCAGAGATTATGCAACTAATGAAAAACTGTTTTTT. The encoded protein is CATSRDYATNEKLFF.

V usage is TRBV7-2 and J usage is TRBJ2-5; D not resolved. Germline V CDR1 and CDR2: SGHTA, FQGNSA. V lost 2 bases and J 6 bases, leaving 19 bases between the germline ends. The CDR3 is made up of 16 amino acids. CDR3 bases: TGTGCCAGCAGCTTAAGAGACTCACTAACATGGAAGACCCAGTACTTC. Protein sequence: CASSLRDSLTWKTQYF.

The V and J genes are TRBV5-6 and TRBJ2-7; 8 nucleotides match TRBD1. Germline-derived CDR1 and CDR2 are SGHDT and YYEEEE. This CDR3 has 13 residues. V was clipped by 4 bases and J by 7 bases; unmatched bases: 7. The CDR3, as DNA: TGTGCCAGCAGCAATCAGGGGGCCGGGGAGCAGTACTTC. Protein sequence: CASSNQGAGEQYF.

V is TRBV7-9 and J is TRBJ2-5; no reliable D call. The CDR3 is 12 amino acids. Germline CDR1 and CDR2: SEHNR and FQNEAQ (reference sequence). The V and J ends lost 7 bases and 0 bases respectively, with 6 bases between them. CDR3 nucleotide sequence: TGTGCCAGCACCCACTACCAAGAGACCCAGTACTTC. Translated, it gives CASTHYQETQYF. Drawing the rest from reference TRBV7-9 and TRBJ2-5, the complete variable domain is DTGVSQNPRHKITKRGQNVTFRCDPISEHNRLYWYRQTLGQGPEFLTYFQNEAQLEKSRLLSDRFSAERPKGSFSTLEIQRTEQGDSAMYLCASTHYQETQYFGPGTRLLVL.

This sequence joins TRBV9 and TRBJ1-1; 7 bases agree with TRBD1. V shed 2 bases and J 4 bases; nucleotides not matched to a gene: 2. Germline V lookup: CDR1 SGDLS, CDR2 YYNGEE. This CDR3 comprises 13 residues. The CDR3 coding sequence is TGTGCCAGCAGCGTCACAGGGGTCACTGAAGCTTTCTTT. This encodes CASSVTGVTEAFF.

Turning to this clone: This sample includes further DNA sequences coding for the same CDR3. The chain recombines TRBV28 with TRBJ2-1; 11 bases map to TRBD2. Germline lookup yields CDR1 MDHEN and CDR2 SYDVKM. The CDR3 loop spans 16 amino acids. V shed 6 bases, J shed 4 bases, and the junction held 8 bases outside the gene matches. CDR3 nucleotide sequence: TGTGCCAGCAGCTCCAGCGGGACTAGCGGTTACAATGAGCAGTTCTTC. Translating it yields CASSSSGTSGYNEQFF.

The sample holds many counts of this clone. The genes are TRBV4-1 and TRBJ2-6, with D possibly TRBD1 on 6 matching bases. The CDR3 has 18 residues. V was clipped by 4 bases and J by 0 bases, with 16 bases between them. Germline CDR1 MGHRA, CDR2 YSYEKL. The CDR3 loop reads CASSRGAGESSGANVLTF. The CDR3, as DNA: TGCGCCAGCAGCCGTGGGGCAGGGGAAAGCTCTGGGGCCAACGTCCTGACTTTC.

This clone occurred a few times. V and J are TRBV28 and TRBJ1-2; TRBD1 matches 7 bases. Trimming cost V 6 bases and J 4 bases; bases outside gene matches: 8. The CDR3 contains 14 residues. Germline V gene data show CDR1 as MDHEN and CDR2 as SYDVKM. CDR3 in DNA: TGTGCCAGCAGCCCCGGACAGGCGAGCTATGGCTACACCTTC. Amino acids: CASSPGQASYGYTF.

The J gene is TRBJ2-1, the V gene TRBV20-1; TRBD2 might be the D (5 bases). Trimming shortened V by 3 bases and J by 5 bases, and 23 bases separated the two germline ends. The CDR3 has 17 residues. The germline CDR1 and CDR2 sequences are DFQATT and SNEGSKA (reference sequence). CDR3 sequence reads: CSASNSGNSLSDNEQFF. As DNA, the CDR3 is TGCAGTGCTAGTAACAGCGGAAACAGCCTTTCGGACAATGAGCAGTTCTTC.

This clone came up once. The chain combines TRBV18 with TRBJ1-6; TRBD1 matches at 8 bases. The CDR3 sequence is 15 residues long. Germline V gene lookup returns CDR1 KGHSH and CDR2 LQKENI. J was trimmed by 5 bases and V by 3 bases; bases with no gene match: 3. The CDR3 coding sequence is TGTGCCAGCTCACCGGACAGGGTCAATAATTCACCCCTCCACTTT. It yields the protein CASSPDRVNNSPLHF.

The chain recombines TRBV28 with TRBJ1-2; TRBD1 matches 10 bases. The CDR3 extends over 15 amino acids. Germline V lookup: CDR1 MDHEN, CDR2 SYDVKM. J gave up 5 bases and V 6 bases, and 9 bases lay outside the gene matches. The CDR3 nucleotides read TGTGCCAGCAGGTCCGGGACAGGGGTTACTTATGGCTACACCTTC. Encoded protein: CASRSGTGVTYGYTF.

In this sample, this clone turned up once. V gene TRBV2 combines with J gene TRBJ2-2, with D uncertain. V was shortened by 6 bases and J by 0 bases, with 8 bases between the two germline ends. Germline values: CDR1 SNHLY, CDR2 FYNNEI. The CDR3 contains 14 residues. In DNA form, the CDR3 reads TGTGCCAGCAGAACCGCGTCGAACACCGGGGAGCTGTTTTTT. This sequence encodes CASRTASNTGELFF.

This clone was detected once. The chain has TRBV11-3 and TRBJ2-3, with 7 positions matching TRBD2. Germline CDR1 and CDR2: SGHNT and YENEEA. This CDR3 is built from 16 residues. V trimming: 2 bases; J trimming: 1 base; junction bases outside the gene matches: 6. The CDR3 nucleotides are TGTGCCAGCAGCTTATCCCTCACTAGCGGCACAGATACGCAGTATTTT. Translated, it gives CASSLSLTSGTDTQYF.

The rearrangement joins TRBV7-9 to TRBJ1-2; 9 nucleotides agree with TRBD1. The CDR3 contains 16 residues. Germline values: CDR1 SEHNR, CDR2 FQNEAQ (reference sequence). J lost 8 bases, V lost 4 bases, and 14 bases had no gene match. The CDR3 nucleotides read TGTGCCAGCAGCTCGACATACCGGGACAGGGTTAAGGGCTACACCTTC. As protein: CASSSTYRDRVKGYTF.

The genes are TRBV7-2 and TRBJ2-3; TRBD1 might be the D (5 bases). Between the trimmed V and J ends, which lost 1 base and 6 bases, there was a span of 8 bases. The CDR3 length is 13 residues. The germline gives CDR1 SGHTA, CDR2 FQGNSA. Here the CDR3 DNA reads TGTGCCAGCAGCTTAGAGGGGTGGGATACGCAGTATTTT. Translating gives CASSLEGWDTQYF.

The CDR3 loop is CASSLRLAGGPYEQYF. The CDR3 coding sequence is TGTGCCAGTAGTCTTCGACTAGCGGGAGGGCCCTACGAGCAGTACTTC. The rearrangement joins TRBV19 to TRBJ2-7; 14 nucleotides agree with TRBD2. Germline CDR1 reads LNHDA; CDR2 reads SQIVND (reference sequence). Losses at the gene ends were 5 bases for V and 2 bases for J; bases not matched to a gene: 5. The CDR3 has 16 amino acids.

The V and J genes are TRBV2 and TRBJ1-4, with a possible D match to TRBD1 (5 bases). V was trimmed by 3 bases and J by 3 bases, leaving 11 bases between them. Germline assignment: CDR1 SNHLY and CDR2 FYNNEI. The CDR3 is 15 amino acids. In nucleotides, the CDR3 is TGTGCCAGCAGTGAGGGGCAGGTCCCTAATGAAAAACTGTTTTTT. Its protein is CASSEGQVPNEKLFF.

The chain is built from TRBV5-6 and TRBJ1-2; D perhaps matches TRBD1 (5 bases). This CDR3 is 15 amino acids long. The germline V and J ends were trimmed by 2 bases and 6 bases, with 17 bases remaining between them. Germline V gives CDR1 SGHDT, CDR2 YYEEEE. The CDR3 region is CASSLSQGLSNGYTF. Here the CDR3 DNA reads TGTGCCAGCAGCTTATCTCAGGGCCTAAGCAATGGCTACACCTTC.

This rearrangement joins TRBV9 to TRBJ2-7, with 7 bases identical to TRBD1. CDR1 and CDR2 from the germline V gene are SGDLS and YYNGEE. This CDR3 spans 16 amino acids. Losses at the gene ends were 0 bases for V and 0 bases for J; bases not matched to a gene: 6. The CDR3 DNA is TGTGCCAGCAGCGTAGCGGCAGGGGGAAGCTCCTACGAGCAGTACTTC. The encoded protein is CASSVAAGGSSYEQYF.

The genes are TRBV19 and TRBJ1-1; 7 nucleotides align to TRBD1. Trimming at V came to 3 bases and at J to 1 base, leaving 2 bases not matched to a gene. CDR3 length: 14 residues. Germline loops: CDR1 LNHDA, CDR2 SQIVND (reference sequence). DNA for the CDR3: TGTGCCAGTAGTATGACAGGGTGGAACACTGAAGCTTTCTTT. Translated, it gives CASSMTGWNTEAFF.

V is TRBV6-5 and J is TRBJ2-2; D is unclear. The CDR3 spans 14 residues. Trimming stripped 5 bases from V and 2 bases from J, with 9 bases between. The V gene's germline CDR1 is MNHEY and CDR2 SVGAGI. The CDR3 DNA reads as TGTGCCAGCAGTACTCCGGGTAACACCGGGGAGCTGTTTTTT. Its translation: CASSTPGNTGELFF.

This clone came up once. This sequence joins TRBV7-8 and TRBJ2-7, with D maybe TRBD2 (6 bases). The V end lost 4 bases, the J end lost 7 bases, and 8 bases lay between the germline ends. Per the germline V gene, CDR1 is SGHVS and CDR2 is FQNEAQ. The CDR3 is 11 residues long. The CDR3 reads CASSSLAEQYF. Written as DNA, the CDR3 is TGTGCCAGCAGCTCCCTAGCGGAGCAGTACTTC.